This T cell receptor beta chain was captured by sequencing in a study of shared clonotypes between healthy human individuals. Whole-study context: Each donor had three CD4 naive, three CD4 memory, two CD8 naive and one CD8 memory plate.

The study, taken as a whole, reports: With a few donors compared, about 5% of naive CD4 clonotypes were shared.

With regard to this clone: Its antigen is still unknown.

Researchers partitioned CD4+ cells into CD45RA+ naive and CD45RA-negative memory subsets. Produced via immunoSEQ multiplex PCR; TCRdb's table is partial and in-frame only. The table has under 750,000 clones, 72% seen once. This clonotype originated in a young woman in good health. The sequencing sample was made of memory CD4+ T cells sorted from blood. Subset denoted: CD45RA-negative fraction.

CDR3 region: CASSGIGAGVRNEQFF. The CDR3 DNA follows: TGTGCCAGCAGCGGCATCGGGGCGGGAGTACGGAATGAGCAGTTCTTC. This chain links TRBV7-8 with TRBJ2-1, with TRBD2 matching 7 bases. This CDR3 comprises 16 residues. The germline V gene encodes CDR1 SGHVS and CDR2 FQNEAQ. The ends lost 5 bases at V and 7 bases at J; junction bases unmatched: 14.